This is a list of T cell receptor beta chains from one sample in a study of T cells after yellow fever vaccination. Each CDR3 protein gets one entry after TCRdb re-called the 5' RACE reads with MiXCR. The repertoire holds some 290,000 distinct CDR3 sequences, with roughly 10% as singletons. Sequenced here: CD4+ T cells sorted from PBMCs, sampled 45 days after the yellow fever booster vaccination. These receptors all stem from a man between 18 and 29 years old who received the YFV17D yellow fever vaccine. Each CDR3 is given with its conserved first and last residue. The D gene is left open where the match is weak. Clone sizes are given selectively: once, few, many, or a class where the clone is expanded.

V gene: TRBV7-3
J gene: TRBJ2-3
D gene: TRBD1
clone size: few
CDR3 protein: CASSLKGQGAKDTQYF
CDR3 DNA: TGTGCCAGCAGCTTGAAGGGACAGGGGGCGAAAGATACGCAGTATTTT

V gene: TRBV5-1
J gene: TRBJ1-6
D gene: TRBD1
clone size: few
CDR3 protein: CASSLVGQGYSPLHF
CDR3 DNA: TGCGCCAGCAGCTTAGTCGGACAGGGGTATTCACCCCTCCACTTT

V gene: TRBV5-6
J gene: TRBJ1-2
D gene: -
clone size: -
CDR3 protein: CASSFRTESYGYTF
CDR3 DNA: TGTGCCAGCAGCTTCCGGACAGAGTCCTATGGCTACACCTTC

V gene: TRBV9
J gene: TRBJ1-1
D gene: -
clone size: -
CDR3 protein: CASSVAREGTEAFF
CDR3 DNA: TGTGCCAGCAGCGTAGCTAGGGAGGGGACTGAAGCTTTCTTT

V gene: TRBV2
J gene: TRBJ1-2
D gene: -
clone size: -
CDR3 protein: CASSFIKGGDGYTF
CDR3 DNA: TGTGCCAGCAGTTTCATAAAAGGAGGTGATGGCTACACCTTC

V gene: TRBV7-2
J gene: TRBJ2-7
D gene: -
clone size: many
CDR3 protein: CASTPGSSYEQYF
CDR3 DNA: TGTGCCAGCACCCCCGGTTCTTCCTACGAGCAGTACTTC

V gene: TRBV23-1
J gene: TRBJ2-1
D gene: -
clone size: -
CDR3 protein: CGTMGWKYNEQFF
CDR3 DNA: TGCGGAACAATGGGCTGGAAATACAATGAGCAGTTCTTC

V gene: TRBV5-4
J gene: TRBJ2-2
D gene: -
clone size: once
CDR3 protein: CASSTGAAGELFF
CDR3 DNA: TGTGCCAGCAGCACTGGGGCCGCCGGGGAGCTGTTTTTT

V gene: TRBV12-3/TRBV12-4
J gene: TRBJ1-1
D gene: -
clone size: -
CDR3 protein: CASTLLQGLNTEAFF
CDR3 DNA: TGTGCCAGCACCTTGCTCCAGGGCTTAAACACTGAAGCTTTCTTT

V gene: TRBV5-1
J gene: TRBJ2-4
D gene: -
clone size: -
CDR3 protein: CASSFVYRGGLNIQYF
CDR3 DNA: TGCGCCAGCAGCTTCGTATACAGGGGAGGATTGAACATTCAGTACTTC

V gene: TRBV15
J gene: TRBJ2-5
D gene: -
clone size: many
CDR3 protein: CATSRGSGLPQETQYF
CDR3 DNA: TGTGCCACCAGCAGAGGCTCGGGACTCCCGCAAGAGACCCAGTACTTC

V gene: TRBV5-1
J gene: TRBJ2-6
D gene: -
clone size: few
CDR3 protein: CASSQQPSGANVLTF
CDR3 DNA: TGCGCCAGCAGCCAACAGCCCTCTGGGGCCAACGTCCTGACTTTC

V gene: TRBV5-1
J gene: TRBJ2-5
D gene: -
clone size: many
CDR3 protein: CASSLVSRKGQETQYF
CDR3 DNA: TGCGCCAGCAGCTTGGTATCCAGAAAGGGACAAGAGACCCAGTACTTC

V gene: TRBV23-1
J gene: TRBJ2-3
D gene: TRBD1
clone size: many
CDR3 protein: CASSGQGGTDTQYF
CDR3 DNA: TGCGCCAGCAGCGGACAGGGGGGAACAGATACGCAGTATTTT

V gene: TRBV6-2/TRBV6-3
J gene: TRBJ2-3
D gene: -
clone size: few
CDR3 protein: CASKGKGTDTQYF
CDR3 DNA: TGTGCCAGCAAAGGGAAGGGCACAGATACGCAGTATTTT

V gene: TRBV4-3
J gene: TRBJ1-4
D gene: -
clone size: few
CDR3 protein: CASSQDTRVEKLFF
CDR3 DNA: TGCGCCAGCAGCCAAGACACCCGGGTTGAAAAACTGTTTTTT

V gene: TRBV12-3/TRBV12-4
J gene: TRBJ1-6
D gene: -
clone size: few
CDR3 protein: CASSLATANSPLHF
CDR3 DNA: TGTGCCAGCAGTTTAGCGACGGCTAATTCACCCCTCCACTTT

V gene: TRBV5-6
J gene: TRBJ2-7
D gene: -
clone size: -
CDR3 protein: CASISWSGTQQYF
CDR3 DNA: TGTGCCAGCATCTCCTGGTCGGGCACCCAGCAGTACTTC

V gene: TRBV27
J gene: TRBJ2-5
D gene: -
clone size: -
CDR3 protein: CASSFYASIETQYF
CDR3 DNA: TGTGCCAGCAGTTTTTACGCCTCCATAGAGACCCAGTACTTC

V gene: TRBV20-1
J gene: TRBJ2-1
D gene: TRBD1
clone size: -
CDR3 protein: CSAGDRGSYNEQFF
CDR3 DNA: TGCAGTGCTGGGGACAGGGGGAGTTACAATGAGCAGTTCTTC

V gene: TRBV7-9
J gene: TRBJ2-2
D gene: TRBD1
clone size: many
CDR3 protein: CASSPDRRNTGELFF
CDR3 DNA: TGTGCCAGCAGCCCGGACAGGCGCAACACCGGGGAGCTGTTTTTT

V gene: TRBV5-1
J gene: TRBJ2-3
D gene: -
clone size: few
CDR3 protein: CASSPGSGASDTQYF
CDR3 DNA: TGCGCCAGCAGCCCCGGATCAGGGGCCTCAGATACGCAGTATTTT